This T cell receptor (beta chain) was identified in a study of T cells in narcolepsy. Trimming took off 7 bases at V and 4 bases at J, with 16 bases between the two ends. The CDR3 loop spans 14 amino acids. Germline V gene sequence: CDR1 LNHDA, CDR2 SQIVND (reference sequence). The table came from immunoSEQ multiplex PCR; TCRdb's copy has only in-frame clones and leaves some out. The table has more than 20,000 clones, 70% to 85% seen once. Sequenced material: memory (CD45RA-) CD4+ T cells from blood. This sequence originates from a human donor in good health. This chain connects TRBV19 to TRBJ1-1; no clear D gene. CDR3 DNA sequence: TGTGCCAGTAAAAGGGCGCCTCTGAGCACTGAAGCTTTCTTT. Translated, it gives CASKRAPLSTEAFF.